This T cell receptor beta chain originates from a study of cytomegalovirus exposure and HLA in healthy donors. CDR3 length equals 17 residues. Trimming removed 0 bases from V and 2 bases from J; junction bases left unmatched: 7. Germline-derived CDR1 and CDR2 are WSHSY and SAAADI. The PCR used 60 Vbeta and 13 Jbeta primers. Repertoires were generated with immunoSEQ multiplex PCR, while TCRdb's copy carries only in-frame clones and drops some. The data contain roughly 65,000 clones, 80% of them singletons. The origin of this receptor is a woman aged 25 to 39 in good health and CMV-seronegative. Sequencing was done on a sample of PBMCs. The chain combines TRBV10-2 with TRBJ2-7, with TRBD2 identical over 10 bases. Here the CDR3 DNA reads TGCGCCAGCAGTGAGTCCCCTAGCGGGAGACCTACCTACGAGCAGTACTTC. This codes for CASSESPSGRPTYEQYF.